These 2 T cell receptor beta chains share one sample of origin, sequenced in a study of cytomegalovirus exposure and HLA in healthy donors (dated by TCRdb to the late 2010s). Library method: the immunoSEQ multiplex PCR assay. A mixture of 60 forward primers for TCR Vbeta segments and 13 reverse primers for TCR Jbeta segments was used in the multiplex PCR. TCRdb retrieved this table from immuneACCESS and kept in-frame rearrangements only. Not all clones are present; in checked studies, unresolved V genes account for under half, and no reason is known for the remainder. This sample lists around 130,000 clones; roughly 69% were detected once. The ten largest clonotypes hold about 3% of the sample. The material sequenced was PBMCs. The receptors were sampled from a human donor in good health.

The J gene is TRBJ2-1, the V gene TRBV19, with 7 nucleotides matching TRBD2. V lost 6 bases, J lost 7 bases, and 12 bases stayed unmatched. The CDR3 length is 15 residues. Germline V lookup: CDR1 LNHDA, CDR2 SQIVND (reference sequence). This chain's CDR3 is CASRVWGGLGNEQFF. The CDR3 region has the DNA TGTGCCAGTAGGGTTTGGGGAGGGCTGGGGAATGAGCAGTTCTTC.

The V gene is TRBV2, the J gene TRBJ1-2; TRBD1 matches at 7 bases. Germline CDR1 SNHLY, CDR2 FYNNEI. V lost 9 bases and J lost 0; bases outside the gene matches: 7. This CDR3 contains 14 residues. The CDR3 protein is CAREQGNANYGYTF. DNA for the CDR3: TGTGCCAGAGAACAGGGGAATGCTAACTATGGCTACACCTTC.